One and the same sample provided the 30 T cell receptor beta chains below, sequenced in a study of shared clonotypes between healthy human individuals. Cells designated naive CD8 were CD45RO-negative and were positively selected for CCR7, with terminally differentiated effector memory CD45RA+ cells excluded. Using immunoSEQ multiplex PCR, the repertoire was profiled, and TCRdb retains in-frame clones only, with some absent. The data contain about 750,000 clones, around 92% of them singletons. The sequenced sample consisted of naive CD8+ T cells sorted from blood. The receptors come from a man aged 25 to 40 in good health.

CDR3 protein: CASSPARVGSSAEAFF. Here the CDR3 DNA reads TGCGCCAGCAGCCCAGCAAGGGTAGGTTCATCGGCTGAAGCTTTCTTT. The V call is TRBV5-1, the J call TRBJ1-1; no definite D call. The germline CDR1 and CDR2 sequences are SGHRS and YFSETQ. This CDR3 has 16 amino acids. Deletions cut 4 bases from V and 6 bases from J, with 22 bases between.

The V and J genes are TRBV15 and TRBJ2-3, with 10 bases fitting TRBD2. Germline V lookup: CDR1 LNHNV, CDR2 YYDKDF (reference sequence). The CDR3 is 15 residues long. V gave up 3 bases and J gave up 6 bases; unmatched junction bases: 6. CDR3 protein: CATSSLAGGIDTQYF. CDR3 coding DNA: TGTGCCACCAGCAGTTTAGCGGGAGGTATCGATACGCAGTATTTT. Full variable domain (missing parts from reference TRBV15 and TRBJ2-3): DAMVIQNPRYQVTQFGKPVTLSCSQTLNHNVMYWYQQKSSQAPKLLFHYYDKDFNNEADTPDNFQSRRPNTSFCFLDIRSPGLGDTAMYLCATSSLAGGIDTQYFGPGTRLTVL.

The chain couples TRBV15 to TRBJ2-7, with 10 bases that match TRBD2. The CDR3 is 17 residues long. Germline CDR1 and CDR2: LNHNV and YYDKDF (reference sequence). V trimming: 5 bases; J trimming: 2 bases; junction bases outside the gene matches: 12. The CDR3 coding sequence is TGTGCCACCAGCGGTACCGGGACTAGCGCCACGGCCTACGAGCAGTACTTC. It is translated as CATSGTGTSATAYEQYF.

This sequence joins TRBV7-8 and TRBJ1-2, with D possibly being TRBD1 (6 bases). V lost 5 bases and J lost 0, with 13 bases in between. This CDR3 is 15 amino acids long. Germline lookup yields CDR1 SGHVS and CDR2 FQNEAQ. CDR3: CASSPTWTANYGYTF. The DNA of the CDR3 is TGTGCCAGCAGCCCTACCTGGACAGCTAACTATGGCTACACCTTC. Using reference TRBV7-8 and TRBJ1-2 for the parts outside the CDR3, the full variable domain is GAGVSQSPRYKVAKRGQDVALRCDPISGHVSLFWYQQALGQGPEFLTYFQNEAQLDKSGLPSDRFFAERPEGSVSTLKIQRTQQEDSAVYLCASSPTWTANYGYTFGSGTRLTVV.

The chain couples TRBV4-1 to TRBJ2-7; the D is unclear. V lost 0 bases and J 7 bases, leaving 10 bases between the germline ends. This CDR3 contains 13 residues. CDR1 and CDR2 (germline): MGHRA, YSYEKL. CDR3 nucleotides: TGCGCCAGCAGCCAAGATGGCATACAAGAGCAGTACTTC. Translating gives CASSQDGIQEQYF.

This sequence joins TRBV7-9 and TRBJ2-1, with 9 bases identical to TRBD2. Germline loops: CDR1 SEHNR, CDR2 FQNEAQ (reference sequence). The V segment lost 5 bases and the J segment 5 bases; nucleotides outside the gene matches: 7. This CDR3 has 15 residues. The CDR3, as DNA: TGTGCCAGCAGCAGCCCTAGCGGGAAGGACAATGAGCAGTTCTTC. Amino acids: CASSSPSGKDNEQFF.

V is TRBV7-2 and J is TRBJ2-7; 13 bases map to TRBD2. Trimming cost V 5 bases and J 7 bases; bases outside gene matches: 5. This CDR3 has 14 amino acids. Germline CDR1 SGHTA, CDR2 FQGNSA. The CDR3 region is CASSATSGRKEQYF. In DNA form, the CDR3 reads TGTGCCAGCAGCGCGACTAGCGGGAGGAAAGAGCAGTACTTC.

This clone came up once. The CDR3 spells CASSLDPRVGSDTQYF. The CDR3 DNA reads as TGCGCCAGCAGCTTGGACCCGAGGGTGGGGTCAGATACGCAGTATTTT. V is TRBV5-1 and J is TRBJ2-3, with D maybe TRBD2 (5 bases). This CDR3 has 16 amino acids. V lost 0 bases and J 4 bases, leaving 15 bases between the germline ends. Germline CDR1 is SGHRS and CDR2 is YFSETQ.

This chain joins TRBV7-3 and TRBJ1-1, with D hard to call. The CDR3 contains 12 residues. From germline, CDR1 is SGHTA and CDR2 FQGTGA. Trimming left V 5 bases short and J 5 bases short, with 9 bases between. In DNA, the CDR3 is TGTGCCAGCAGCAACCTCGGGACTGAAGCTTTCTTT. It is translated as CASSNLGTEAFF.

This chain uses TRBV7-9 with TRBJ2-1; D may be TRBD2 (6 bases). Germline CDR1 is SEHNR and CDR2 is FQNEAQ (reference sequence). The V end lost 5 bases, the J end lost 5 bases, and 13 bases lay between the germline ends. The length of the CDR3 is 14 residues. CDR3 in DNA: TGTGCCAGCAGCCCCTTCTCGGGGGACAATGAGCAGTTCTTC. Its translation: CASSPFSGDNEQFF.

This clone was found once. V and J are TRBV7-9 and TRBJ2-5; D might be TRBD1 (5 bases). This CDR3 spans 13 amino acids. CDR1 and CDR2 (germline): SEHNR, FQNEAQ (reference sequence). V lost 4 bases to trimming and J lost 5 bases, with 11 bases between them. The CDR3 DNA sequence: TGTGCCAGCAGCTCGACAGTTAGGGAGACCCAGTACTTC. Its protein product is CASSSTVRETQYF.

On this clone itself: Other DNA variants within this sample encode the same CDR3. This chain links TRBV27 with TRBJ2-7; D might be TRBD1 or TRBD2, each matching 5 bases. The CDR3 loop spans 14 amino acids. V shed 5 bases and J shed 2 bases, with 13 bases lying between them. Germline V gives CDR1 MNHEY, CDR2 SMNVEV (reference sequence). The CDR3, as DNA: TGTGCCAGCAGTAAACCGGGACCGACCTACGAGCAGTACTTC. It specifies CASSKPGPTYEQYF.

The chain couples TRBV5-1 to TRBJ2-7; 10 bases align to TRBD1. Germline CDR1 is SGHRS and CDR2 is YFSETQ. The V and J ends lost 6 bases and 5 bases, in that order; junction bases with no gene match: 11. The CDR3 covers 15 residues. The CDR3 protein is CASKQKGQGRDEQYF. The CDR3 coding sequence is TGCGCCAGCAAACAAAAGGGACAGGGGAGGGACGAGCAGTACTTC.

The chain carries TRBV15 and TRBJ2-5; no clear D. Germline V gene lookup returns CDR1 LNHNV and CDR2 YYDKDF (reference sequence). V dropped 5 bases and J dropped 3 bases, with 4 bases sitting between them. This CDR3 comprises 11 residues. The CDR3 region has the DNA TGTGCCACCAGCGTAGAAGAGACCCAGTACTTC. Translation gives CATSVEETQYF.

CDR3: CASSLVLAGEGETQYF. The DNA for the CDR3 is TGCGCCAGCAGCTTGGTTCTAGCGGGAGAGGGGGAGACCCAGTACTTC. The chain uses TRBV5-1 and TRBJ2-5; 10 nucleotides agree with TRBD2. Trimming removed 0 bases from V and 5 bases from J; junction bases left unmatched: 7. Germline lookup yields CDR1 SGHRS and CDR2 YFSETQ. The CDR3 extends over 16 amino acids. Together with reference TRBV5-1 and TRBJ2-5, the CDR3 gives the full variable domain: KAGVTQTPRYLIKTRGQQVTLSCSPISGHRSVSWYQQTPGQGLQFLFEYFSETQRNKGNFPGRFSGRQFSNSRSEMNVSTLELGDSALYLCASSLVLAGEGETQYFGPGTRLLVL.

In its sample, this clone was seen once. This chain connects TRBV7-2 to TRBJ2-1, with D perhaps TRBD2 (5 bases). Per germline, CDR1 SGHTA and CDR2 FQGNSA. The CDR3 is 15 residues long. Between the trimmed V and J ends, which lost 3 bases and 5 bases, there was a span of 14 bases. CDR3 DNA sequence: TGTGCCAGCAGCTTTTGGGCGGGCACTAACAATGAGCAGTTCTTC. Translation: CASSFWAGTNNEQFF.

The chain has TRBV28 and TRBJ2-1; D is uncertain. V shed 7 bases and J shed 7 bases, with 17 bases lying between them. The germline V gene has CDR1 MDHEN and CDR2 SYDVKM. This CDR3 spans 14 amino acids. CDR3 DNA: TGTGCCAGCAACCTAGGGATAGATCGGAATGAGCAGTTCTTC. This translates into CASNLGIDRNEQFF. Looking up the rest from reference TRBV28 and TRBJ2-1 gives the full variable domain: DVKVTQSSRYLVKRTGEKVFLECVQDMDHENMFWYRQDPGLGLRLIYFSYDVKMKEKGDIPEGYSVSREKKERFSLILESASTNQTSMYLCASNLGIDRNEQFFGPGTRLTVL.

This chain's CDR3 is CASGLAPYGEQYF. CDR3 DNA sequence: TGTGCTAGTGGTTTGGCCCCTTACGGGGAGCAGTACTTC. V and J are TRBV12-5 and TRBJ2-7; D is ambiguous. CDR1 LGHNT and CDR2 FRNRAP come from the germline V gene. The CDR3 runs 13 residues. With 1 base removed from V and 7 bases from J, the gap between germline ends came to 11 bases. Supplemented by reference TRBV12-5 and TRBJ2-7, the full variable domain reads DARVTQTPRHKVTEMGQEVTMRCQPILGHNTVFWYRQTMMQGLELLAYFRNRAPLDDSGMPKDRFSAEMPDATLATLKIQPSEPRDSAVYFCASGLAPYGEQYFGPGTRLTVT.

The V gene is TRBV29-1, the J gene TRBJ1-2, with a tentative D call TRBD1 (5 bases). CDR3 length: 14 amino acids. Germline V gene data show CDR1 as SQVTM and CDR2 as ANQGSEA. V lost 4 bases and J 0 bases, leaving 12 bases between the germline ends. The DNA of the CDR3 is TGCAGCGTTGTCTGGGGGGGTTCTAACTATGGCTACACCTTC. Translation: CSVVWGGSNYGYTF.

The chain has TRBV18 and TRBJ2-7; 7 nucleotides align to TRBD1. Germline CDR1 reads KGHSH; CDR2 reads LQKENI. This CDR3 is built from 12 residues. V was pared by 8 bases and J by 3 bases, with 4 bases of the junction left unmatched. The CDR3 bases are TGTGCCAGCCGGGACAGCCACTACGAGCAGTACTTC. Protein product: CASRDSHYEQYF. The variable domain in full, with the rest retrieved from reference TRBV18 and TRBJ2-7, is NAGVMQNPRHLVRRRGQEARLRCSPMKGHSHVYWYRQLPEEGLKFMVYLQKENIIDESGMPKERFSAEFPKEGPSILRIQQVVRGDSAAYFCASRDSHYEQYFGPGTRLTVT.

The chain carries TRBV7-2 and TRBJ2-5; possibly TRBD1 or TRBD2 for D (6 bases each). Trimming removed 1 base from V and 0 bases from J, with 18 bases in between. The CDR3 runs 18 residues. Germline V gene lookup returns CDR1 SGHTA and CDR2 FQGNSA. DNA of the CDR3: TGTGCCAGCAGCTTAGGTATCCTTAGGGGGGCGAACCAAGAGACCCAGTACTTC. This codes for CASSLGILRGANQETQYF.

The chain carries TRBV5-4 and TRBJ2-2, with D uncertain. Germline loops: CDR1 SGHNT, CDR2 YYREEE (reference sequence). V was cut by 1 base and J by 7 bases, with 2 bases left in between. This CDR3 region has 11 residues. CDR3 sequence reads: CASSLFGELFF. The CDR3 DNA reads as TGTGCCAGCAGCTTGTTCGGGGAGCTGTTTTTT.

The chain recombines TRBV28 with TRBJ2-1; weak D call: TRBD1 (5 bases). Germline V CDR1 and CDR2: MDHEN, SYDVKM. Deletions cut 2 bases from V and 3 bases from J, with 8 bases between. The CDR3 runs to 14 residues. Here the CDR3 reads CASSLRGGYNEQFF. The CDR3 region has the DNA TGTGCCAGCAGTTTAAGGGGCGGCTACAATGAGCAGTTCTTC.

This rearrangement joins TRBV7-9 to TRBJ2-5, with TRBD1 matching 7 bases. The junction had 12 bases not matched to a gene; V was cut back by 5 bases and J by 0 bases. This CDR3 spans 17 amino acids. Germline lookup yields CDR1 SEHNR and CDR2 FQNEAQ (reference sequence). For the CDR3, the DNA is TGTGCCAGCAGCCCCGGGACAGTTGATCTGTACCAAGAGACCCAGTACTTC. This gives the protein CASSPGTVDLYQETQYF.

The V gene is TRBV7-9, the J gene TRBJ2-7; 7 nucleotides agree with TRBD1. Germline V gene sequence: CDR1 SEHNR, CDR2 FQNEAQ (reference sequence). V shed 1 base, J shed 7 bases, and the junction held 10 bases outside the gene matches. This CDR3 is built from 15 residues. CDR3 coding DNA: TGTGCCAGCAGCTTAGTAGAGACAGGGAGAATTGAGCAGTACTTC. The encoded protein is CASSLVETGRIEQYF.

The V gene is TRBV11-2, the J gene TRBJ2-7; TRBD1 matches at 7 bases. The germline CDR1 and CDR2 sequences are SGHAT and FQNNGV. The CDR3 consists of 14 residues. V shed 2 bases and J 6 bases; nucleotides not matched to a gene: 7. The CDR3 DNA sequence: TGTGCCAGCAGCTTAATAAGGGGGCGCCCCGAGCAGTACTTC. As protein: CASSLIRGRPEQYF.

The chain carries TRBV10-3 and TRBJ2-1; D unclear. CDR1 and CDR2 (germline): ENHRY, SYGVKD. The V end was cut by 11 bases, the J end by 3 bases, with 11 bases between. The CDR3 sequence is 12 residues long. The CDR3, as DNA: TGTGCCGCCCTTGGCTACTACAATGAGCAGTTCTTC. Its translation is CAALGYYNEQFF.

The rearrangement joins TRBV11-1 to TRBJ2-7; D is undetermined. Trimming cost V 1 base and J 1 base, with 11 bases left between them. Germline values: CDR1 SGHAT, CDR2 FQDESV (reference sequence). The CDR3 length is 15 residues. CDR3 amino acids: CASSLEDDGSYEQYF. The CDR3 region has the DNA TGTGCCAGCAGCTTAGAGGATGACGGATCCTACGAGCAGTACTTC.

The CDR3 loop reads CASSLRGVNTGELFF. The CDR3 bases are TGTGCCAGTAGTCTGCGCGGAGTGAACACCGGGGAGCTGTTTTTT. V usage is TRBV19 and J usage is TRBJ2-2; D gene unclear. The CDR3 consists of 15 residues. Germline V gene lookup returns CDR1 LNHDA and CDR2 SQIVND (reference sequence). V was cut by 5 bases and J by 1 base, with 11 bases left in between. Complete variable domain (other parts from reference TRBV19 and TRBJ2-2): DGGITQSPKYLFRKEGQNVTLSCEQNLNHDAMYWYRQDPGQGLRLIYYSQIVNDFQKGDIAEGYSVSREKKESFPLTVTSAQKNPTAFYLCASSLRGVNTGELFFGEGSRLTVL.

The CDR3 is CASSLADGTYEQYF. The CDR3 region has the DNA TGTGCCAGCAGCTTGGCTGACGGGACCTACGAGCAGTACTTC. This sequence joins TRBV7-9 and TRBJ2-7, with D maybe TRBD2 (5 bases). Germline lookup yields CDR1 SEHNR and CDR2 FQNEAQ (reference sequence). This CDR3 comprises 14 residues. Deletions cut 3 bases from V and 2 bases from J, with 11 bases between.